This record looks at one T cell receptor (beta chain) sequence and its context. Time point defined: patch test 1, 2 weeks after DPC sensitization. The treatment denotes: therapeutic diphenylcyclopropenone sensitization with weekly scalp DPC. This specimen comes from a study of human T cells and chemical hapten exposure. TCRdb fed the RACE reads into MiXCR, producing one record per CDR3 protein. This table holds 150,000 to 200,000 distinct CDR3 sequences, more than 12% found once. Looked up from germline, CDR1 is MNHEY and CDR2 is SVGAGI. CDR3 size: 15 residues. The ends were cut back, 6 bases at V and 3 bases at J, with 12 bases in the middle.

This receptor was obtained from a woman in her twenties or thirties with alopecia areata. Some clones in this sample may be carry-over from other donors' samples. The V call is TRBV6-5, the J call TRBJ1-6, with a weak D call TRBD1 (6 bases). The specimen was whole blood, collected in connection with sensitization to the hapten diphenylcyclopropenone (DPC). CDR3 loop: CASSITGNYNSPLHF. The CDR3 DNA reads TGTGCCAGCAGCATCACAGGGAACTATAATTCACCCCTCCACTTT.